A single sample gave rise to the 29 T cell receptor beta chains below, sequenced in a study of blood T cell repertoires in COVID-19. Method: immunoSEQ multiplex PCR; TCRdb's copy keeps in-frame clones and lacks some. The table records 45,000 to 55,000 clones, roughly 88% of them present only once. Sequencing used peripheral blood. All receptors come from a human donor in a cohort sampled during active COVID-19.

The rearrangement links TRBV7-9 to TRBJ2-3; tentative D call: TRBD2 (7 bases). This CDR3 comprises 17 residues. The V gene's germline CDR1 is SEHNR and CDR2 FQNEAQ (reference sequence). Trimming cost V 6 bases and J 6 bases, with 25 bases left between them. CDR3 amino acids: CASRPDFDRLGGDTQYF. CDR3 sequence (DNA): TGTGCCAGCAGGCCCGATTTCGACAGGCTCGGGGGGGATACGCAGTATTTT.

The CDR3 DNA follows: TGTGCCAGCAAAAGCCGACAGAGCTCTGGGGCCAACGTCCTGACTTTC. It translates to CASKSRQSSGANVLTF. This rearrangement joins TRBV6-6 to TRBJ2-6, with D maybe TRBD1 (5 bases). Germline V gene data show CDR1 as MNHNY and CDR2 as SVGAGI (reference sequence). V lost 7 bases to trimming and J lost 0 bases, with 13 bases between them. CDR3 size: 16 residues.

This chain connects TRBV9 to TRBJ2-1, with 8 bases aligning to TRBD2. This CDR3 region has 17 residues. Germline-derived CDR1 and CDR2 are SGDLS and YYNGEE. With 0 bases clipped from V and 0 bases from J, the junction kept 5 bases outside the gene matches. The CDR3 loop is CASSVELAESSYNEQFF. The CDR3 DNA sequence: TGTGCCAGCAGCGTAGAACTAGCGGAGAGCTCCTACAATGAGCAGTTCTTC.

This clone was observed a single time. Relative to the germline gene, one junction end is altered; a read error may explain this. The chain uses TRBV5-6 and TRBJ1-6; D gene ambiguous. Germline CDR1 is SGHDT and CDR2 is YYEEEE. This CDR3 has 13 residues. CDR3 sequence reads: CASSLAGSSERAF. Here the CDR3 DNA reads TGTGCCAGCAGCTTGGCCGGGTCGTCGGAGAGGGCATTT. The full variable domain, in which reference TRBV5-6 and TRBJ1-6 provide the parts outside the CDR3, is DAGVTQSPTHLIKTRGQQVTLRCSPKSGHDTVSWYQQALGQGPQFIFQYYEEEERQRGNFPDRFSGHQFPNYSSELNVNALLLGDSALYLCASSLAGSSERAFGNGTRLTVT.

The genes are TRBV7-8 and TRBJ2-7, with 11 positions matching TRBD2. V lost 3 bases to trimming and J lost 4 bases; unmatched junction nucleotides: 14. The CDR3 has 18 residues. The germline CDR1 and CDR2 sequences are SGHVS and FQNEAQ. The CDR3 nucleotides are TGTGCCAGCAGCTTGTTTCAGTCAACTAGCGGGAGCAGATACGAGCAGTACTTC. This codes for CASSLFQSTSGSRYEQYF.

The V gene is TRBV6-2 or TRBV6-3, the J gene TRBJ2-1; TRBD2 matches 10 bases. Germline lookup yields CDR1 MNHEY and CDR2 SVGEGT. J gave up 4 bases and V 2 bases, and 2 bases lay outside the gene matches. The CDR3 has 15 amino acids. CDR3: CASSYGTSVYNEQFF. As DNA, the CDR3 is TGTGCCAGCAGTTACGGGACTAGCGTATACAATGAGCAGTTCTTC.

The genes are TRBV10-2 and TRBJ2-1, with 8 bases fitting TRBD2. The V segment lost 0 bases and the J segment 1 base; nucleotides outside the gene matches: 2. The germline CDR1 and CDR2 sequences are WSHSY and SAAADI. CDR3 length equals 16 residues. The CDR3 region is CASSESERGSYNEQFF. CDR3 DNA: TGCGCCAGCAGTGAGTCGGAGCGGGGGTCCTACAATGAGCAGTTCTTC.

V and J are TRBV9 and TRBJ2-1, with D tentatively TRBD2 (5 bases). The CDR3 consists of 16 residues. The germline V gene encodes CDR1 SGDLS and CDR2 YYNGEE. V lost 0 bases, J lost 3 bases, and 13 bases lay in between. CDR3 sequence: CASSVDKRDGYNEQFF. The CDR3 DNA is TGTGCCAGCAGCGTAGATAAACGGGATGGCTACAATGAGCAGTTCTTC. Full variable domain (missing parts from reference TRBV9 and TRBJ2-1): DSGVTQTPKHLITATGQRVTLRCSPRSGDLSVYWYQQSLDQGLQFLIQYYNGEERAKGNILERFSAQQFPDLHSELNLSSLELGDSALYFCASSVDKRDGYNEQFFGPGTRLTVL.

The genes are TRBV14 and TRBJ2-5, with a possible D match to TRBD1 (6 bases). The V gene's germline CDR1 is SGHDN and CDR2 FVKESK. V was trimmed by 1 base and J by 5 bases, leaving 8 bases between them. There are 13 residues in the CDR3. The CDR3 DNA is TGTGCCAGCAGCCAAGTCAGGGGTGAGACCCAGTACTTC. Translating gives CASSQVRGETQYF. Variable domain in full (rest from reference TRBV14 and TRBJ2-5): EAGVTQFPSHSVIEKGQTVTLRCDPISGHDNLYWYRRVMGKEIKFLLHFVKESKQDESGMPNNRFLAERTGGTYSTLKVQPAELEDSGVYFCASSQVRGETQYFGPGTRLLVL.

The rearrangement links TRBV3-1 (or the pseudogene TRBV3-2) to TRBJ2-3; D ambiguous. The CDR3 length is 16 residues. Germline V CDR1 and CDR2: LGHDT, YNNKEL (reference sequence). Between the trimmed V and J ends, which lost 1 base and 1 base, there was a span of 12 bases. The CDR3, as DNA: TGTGCCAGCAGCCAAGGGGCAGGCTGGGGCACAGATACGCAGTATTTT. It yields the protein CASSQGAGWGTDTQYF.

The chain joins TRBV9 to TRBJ1-2, with TRBD1 as a possible D gene (5 bases). The CDR3 sequence is 13 residues long. Germline V gene lookup returns CDR1 SGDLS and CDR2 YYNGEE. Deletions cut 0 bases from V and 3 bases from J, with 6 bases between. CDR3 sequence: CASSVATDYGYTF. In nucleotides, the CDR3 is TGTGCCAGCAGCGTAGCGACAGACTATGGCTACACCTTC.

In DNA form, the CDR3 reads TGTGCCAGCAGTCTCGGACAGGCGGGCTATGGCTACACCTTC. Translated, it gives CASSLGQAGYGYTF. This chain joins TRBV27 and TRBJ1-2, with 7 positions matching TRBD1. Germline lookup yields CDR1 MNHEY and CDR2 SMNVEV (reference sequence). CDR3 length: 14 amino acids. V gave up 5 bases and J gave up 4 bases; unmatched junction bases: 7.

The chain couples TRBV30 to TRBJ1-1, with a possible D match to TRBD1 (5 bases). Germline V CDR1 and CDR2: GTSNPN, SVGIG (reference sequence). V dropped 3 bases and J dropped 1 base, with 9 bases sitting between them. The CDR3 length is 13 residues. The CDR3 DNA sequence: TGTGCCTGGAGCATACAGGCGAACACTGAAGCTTTCTTT. Translating it yields CAWSIQANTEAFF.

The V call is TRBV23-1, the J call TRBJ2-5, with TRBD2 matching over 11 bases. TRBV23-1 is assigned to the ORF class and has an uncertain function. The CDR3 loop spans 15 amino acids. This CDR3 reads CATLNPSGRKETQYF. DNA for the CDR3: TGCGCAACGCTAAACCCTAGCGGGAGGAAAGAGACCCAGTACTTC.

The V and J genes are TRBV28 and TRBJ2-1, with 8 positions matching TRBD2. The CDR3 spans 17 residues. Per germline, CDR1 MDHEN and CDR2 SYDVKM. The junction had 10 bases not matched to a gene; V was cut back by 2 bases and J by 4 bases. The CDR3 region is CASSLAVAGRGYNEQFF. The CDR3 DNA reads TGTGCCAGCAGTTTAGCGGTAGCGGGGAGGGGGTACAATGAGCAGTTCTTC.

The chain has TRBV6-5 and TRBJ1-2; D is possibly TRBD1 (6 bases). Germline V CDR1 and CDR2: MNHEY, SVGAGI. This CDR3 has 13 amino acids. Trimming shortened V by 5 bases and J by 7 bases, and 14 bases separated the two germline ends. The chain's CDR3 is CASSRAQGGGYTF. The CDR3 bases are TGTGCCAGCAGTCGGGCACAGGGTGGTGGCTACACCTTC.

This chain uses TRBV21-1 with TRBJ2-1; the D call of TRBD2 is as the table states it, not checked on the DNA. TRBV21-1 is deemed a pseudogene. The CDR3 runs 15 residues. The CDR3 here is CASSILAGDDNEQFF. The CDR3, as DNA: TGTGCCAGCAGCATACTAGCGGGAGACGACAATGAGCAGTTCTTC.

This rearrangement joins TRBV5-1 to TRBJ2-5, with TRBD2 matching 11 bases. Germline CDR1 reads SGHRS; CDR2 reads YFSETQ. The CDR3 is 17 amino acids. V lost 0 bases, J lost 5 bases, and 9 bases stayed unmatched. The CDR3 is CASSLVTLAGVMETQYF. CDR3 sequence (DNA): TGCGCCAGCAGCTTGGTGACACTAGCGGGAGTTATGGAGACCCAGTACTTC.

V and J are TRBV30 and TRBJ1-1; the D gene is possibly TRBD1 (6 bases). V was pared by 2 bases and J by 0 bases, with 13 bases between. In germline, CDR1 is GTSNPN, CDR2 SVGIG (reference sequence). The CDR3 contains 15 residues. In DNA form, the CDR3 reads TGTGCCTGGAGTACCGGAGGACAGATGAACACTGAAGCTTTCTTT. As protein: CAWSTGGQMNTEAFF.

This clone was seen once. V is TRBV28 and J is TRBJ2-5; 8 nucleotides align to TRBD1. Germline V lookup: CDR1 MDHEN, CDR2 SYDVKM. The CDR3 extends over 15 amino acids. The V and J ends lost 5 bases and 4 bases, in that order; junction bases with no gene match: 9. CDR3 sequence reads: CASSNPGTGGETQYF. Written as DNA, the CDR3 is TGTGCCAGCAGTAATCCCGGGACAGGAGGAGAGACCCAGTACTTC.

V and J are TRBV11-3 and TRBJ1-1, with 7 bases matching TRBD1. CDR1 is SGHNT and CDR2 is YENEEA in the germline V gene. Trimming took 5 bases from V and 1 from J; bases not matched to a gene: 4. CDR3 size: 14 residues. CDR3 bases: TGTGCCAGCAGCAAAGGGACAGCGAACACTGAAGCTTTCTTT. It specifies CASSKGTANTEAFF.

The chain is built from TRBV6-5 and TRBJ2-7, with D perhaps matching TRBD1 (5 bases). V was clipped by 6 bases and J by 5 bases, with 14 bases between them. The CDR3 totals 13 residues. CDR1 is MNHEY, CDR2 SVGAGI, per germline. The CDR3: CASSSRAENEQYF. In DNA form, the CDR3 reads TGTGCCAGCAGCTCCAGGGCGGAAAACGAGCAGTACTTC.

The chain joins TRBV27 to TRBJ2-2, with TRBD2 matching over 11 bases. In germline, CDR1 is MNHEY, CDR2 SMNVEV (reference sequence). The ends lost 6 bases at V and 4 bases at J; junction bases unmatched: 4. The CDR3 is made up of 15 amino acids. This chain's CDR3 is CASRRGTSGTGELFF. CDR3 sequence (DNA): TGTGCCAGCAGGAGGGGGACTAGCGGCACCGGGGAGCTGTTTTTT.

This sequence joins TRBV19 and TRBJ1-1; 8 positions match TRBD1. CDR1 is LNHDA and CDR2 is SQIVND in the germline V gene (reference sequence). The CDR3 loop spans 17 amino acids. Losses at the gene ends were 3 bases for V and 0 bases for J; bases not matched to a gene: 9. This CDR3 reads CASSIGRGLRMNTEAFF. CDR3 sequence (DNA): TGTGCCAGTAGTATCGGCAGGGGGCTTCGGATGAACACTGAAGCTTTCTTT.

This CDR3 is CASSKNGDRGHDSSYNEQFF. CDR3 in DNA: TGTGCCAGCAGCAAAAATGGGGACAGGGGGCATGATTCAAGCTACAATGAGCAGTTCTTC. The chain employs TRBV21-1 and TRBJ2-1; the table's D call, TRBD1, has no DNA check behind it. TRBV21-1 is a known pseudogene. The CDR3 spans 20 residues.

This sequence joins TRBV6-2 or TRBV6-3 and TRBJ2-1; D may be TRBD2 (6 bases). Germline V CDR1 and CDR2: MNHEY, SVGEGT. Trimming pared 6 bases from V and 0 bases from J, leaving 12 bases between. There are 15 residues in the CDR3. The CDR3, as DNA: TGTGCCAGCAGCCATAGCGGAAGCTCCTACAATGAGCAGTTCTTC. It yields the protein CASSHSGSSYNEQFF.

The V call is TRBV5-1, the J call TRBJ2-3, with a tentative D call TRBD2 (7 bases). Per germline, CDR1 SGHRS and CDR2 YFSETQ. Trimming removed 2 bases at V and 1 base at J, with 14 bases between. The CDR3 has 16 amino acids. As DNA, the CDR3 is TGCGCCAGCAGCTTATCTGCGGGGGCCCGCACAGATACGCAGTATTTT. Protein sequence: CASSLSAGARTDTQYF.

J is TRBJ2-5 and V is TRBV6-6; TRBD1 might be the D (7 bases). Germline V CDR1 and CDR2: MNHNY, SVGAGI (reference sequence). V was clipped by 6 bases and J by 4 bases, with 15 bases between them. This CDR3 comprises 14 residues. Here the CDR3 DNA reads TGTGCCAGCAGCCCCCCAGGGGGGCGAGAGACCCAGTACTTC. Its translation: CASSPPGGRETQYF.

The chain links TRBV5-4 to TRBJ2-7; 9 nucleotides match TRBD1. The CDR3 has 14 residues. Germline V gene sequence: CDR1 SGHNT, CDR2 YYREEE (reference sequence). The V segment lost 0 bases and the J segment 3 bases; nucleotides outside the gene matches: 1. The CDR3 DNA reads as TGTGCCAGCAGCTTGGGACAGGGGGGCTACGAGCAGTACTTC. Protein: CASSLGQGGYEQYF. The entire variable domain, with the rest obtained from reference TRBV5-4 and TRBJ2-7, is as follows: ETGVTQSPTHLIKTRGQQVTLRCSSQSGHNTVSWYQQALGQGPQFIFQYYREEENGRGNFPPRFSGLQFPNYSSELNVNALELDDSALYLCASSLGQGGYEQYFGPGTRLTVT.